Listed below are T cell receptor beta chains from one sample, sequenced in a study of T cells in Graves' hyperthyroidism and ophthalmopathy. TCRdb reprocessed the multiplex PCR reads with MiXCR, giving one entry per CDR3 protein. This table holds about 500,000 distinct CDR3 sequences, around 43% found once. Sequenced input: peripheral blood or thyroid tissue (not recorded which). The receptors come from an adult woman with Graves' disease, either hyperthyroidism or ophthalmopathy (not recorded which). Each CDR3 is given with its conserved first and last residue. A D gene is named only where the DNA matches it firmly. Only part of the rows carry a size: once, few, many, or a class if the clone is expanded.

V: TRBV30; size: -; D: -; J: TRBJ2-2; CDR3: CAWRFPNTGELFF; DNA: TGTGCCTGGAGGTTTCCGAACACCGGGGAGCTGTTTTTT
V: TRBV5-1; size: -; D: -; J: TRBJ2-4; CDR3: CASSLDGRQGIQYF; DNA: TGCGCCAGCAGCTTGGACGGTCGGCAAGGCATTCAGTACTTC
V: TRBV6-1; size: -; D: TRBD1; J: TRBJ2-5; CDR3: CASRTTGGLPTQYF; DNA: TGTGCCAGCAGGACGACAGGGGGTCTTCCGACCCAGTACTTC
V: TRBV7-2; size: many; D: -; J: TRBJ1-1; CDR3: CASSLGKYTEAFF; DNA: TGTGCCAGCAGCTTAGGGAAGTACACTGAAGCTTTCTTT
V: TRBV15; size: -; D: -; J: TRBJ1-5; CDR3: CATSRDQASNQPQHF; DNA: TGTGCCACCAGCAGAGATCAGGCGAGCAATCAGCCCCAGCATTTT
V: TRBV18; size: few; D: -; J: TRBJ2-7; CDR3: CASSPPGSEQYF; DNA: TGTGCCAGCTCACCACCGGGTAGCGAGCAGTACTTC
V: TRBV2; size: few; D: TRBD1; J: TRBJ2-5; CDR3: CASSYATGGYQETQYF; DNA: TGTGCCAGCAGTTACGCGACAGGGGGATACCAAGAGACCCAGTACTTC
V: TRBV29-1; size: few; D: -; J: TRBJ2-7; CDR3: CSLARYEQYF; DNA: TGCAGCTTAGCGAGGTACGAGCAGTACTTC
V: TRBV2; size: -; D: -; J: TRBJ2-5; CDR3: CASRPGQFQETQYF; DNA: TGTGCCAGCAGACCAGGACAGTTCCAAGAGACCCAGTACTTC
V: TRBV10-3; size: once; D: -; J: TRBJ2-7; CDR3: CAISGSEEEQYF; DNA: TGTGCCATCAGCGGGAGTGAGGAAGAGCAGTACTTC
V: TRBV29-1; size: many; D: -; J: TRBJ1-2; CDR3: CSVDSDNYGYTF; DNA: TGCAGCGTTGACTCAGACAACTATGGCTACACCTTC
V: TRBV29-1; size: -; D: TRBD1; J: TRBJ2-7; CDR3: CSRGTGALRYEQYF; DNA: TGCAGCCGAGGGACAGGGGCTTTACGCTACGAGCAGTACTTC
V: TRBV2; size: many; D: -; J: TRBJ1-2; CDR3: CASSQGTVNYGYTF; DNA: TGTGCCAGCAGCCAGGGGACGGTGAACTATGGCTACACCTTC
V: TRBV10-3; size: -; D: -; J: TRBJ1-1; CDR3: CAISDQGVEASF; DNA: TGTGCCATCAGTGACCAGGGTGTTGAAGCTTCCTTT
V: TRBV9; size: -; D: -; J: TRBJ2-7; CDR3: CASSSREVRGEQYF; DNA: TGTGCCAGCAGCTCCCGCGAAGTACGGGGCGAGCAGTACTTC
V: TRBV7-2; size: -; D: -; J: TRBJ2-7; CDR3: CASSPGHSVGEQYF; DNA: TGTGCCAGCAGCCCCGGTCATTCTGTTGGGGAGCAGTACTTC
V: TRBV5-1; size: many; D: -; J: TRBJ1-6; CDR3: CASSQDLYSPLHF; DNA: TGCGCCAGCAGCCAGGACCTTTATTCACCCCTCCACTTT
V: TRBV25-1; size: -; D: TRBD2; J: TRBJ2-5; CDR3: CASSASRGFQTSGLQETQYF; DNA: TGTGCCAGCAGTGCATCCAGGGGTTTCCAGACTAGCGGGCTACAAGAGACCCAGTACTTC
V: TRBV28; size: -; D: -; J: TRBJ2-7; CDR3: CASREGSGYYEQYF; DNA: TGTGCCAGCAGAGAGGGCAGTGGCTACTACGAGCAGTACTTC
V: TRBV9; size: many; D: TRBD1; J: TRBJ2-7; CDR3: CASSVGPGQGAGEQYF; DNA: TGTGCCAGCAGCGTAGGTCCCGGACAGGGGGCTGGGGAGCAGTACTTC
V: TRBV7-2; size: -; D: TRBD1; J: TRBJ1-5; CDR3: CASIARGRDQPQHF; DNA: TGTGCCAGCATAGCCAGGGGGCGCGATCAGCCCCAGCATTTT
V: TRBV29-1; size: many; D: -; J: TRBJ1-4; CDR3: CSVLGREKLFF; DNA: TGCAGCGTTCTGGGCAGGGAAAAACTGTTTTTT
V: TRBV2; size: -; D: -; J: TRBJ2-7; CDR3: CASSTEYEQYF; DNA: TGTGCCAGCAGTACCGAATACGAGCAGTACTTC
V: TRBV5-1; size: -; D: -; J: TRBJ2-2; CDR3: CASSLRGVLNTGELSW; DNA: TGCGCCAGCAGCTTGAGGGGCGTTCTTAACACCGGGGAGCTGTCTTGG
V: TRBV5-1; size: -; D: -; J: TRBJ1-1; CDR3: CASSRDGGGGGAEALF; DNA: TGCGCCAGCAGCCGGGATGGAGGAGGGGGGGGCGCTGAAGCTCTCTTT
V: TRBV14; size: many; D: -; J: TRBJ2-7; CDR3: CASSLTRVHEQYF; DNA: TGTGCCAGCAGCCTAACCAGGGTCCACGAGCAGTACTTC
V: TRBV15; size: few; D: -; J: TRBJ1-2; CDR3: CATSRDLGQGRSYTF; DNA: TGTGCCACCAGCAGAGATTTGGGGCAGGGTCGGAGCTACACCTTC
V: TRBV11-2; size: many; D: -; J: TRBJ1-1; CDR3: CASSLVERVAEAFF; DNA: TGTGCCAGCAGCTTAGTTGAGAGGGTTGCTGAAGCTTTCTTT
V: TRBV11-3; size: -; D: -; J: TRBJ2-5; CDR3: CASSPTGTPETQYF; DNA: TGTGCCAGCAGCCCGACAGGAACTCCAGAGACCCAGTACTTC
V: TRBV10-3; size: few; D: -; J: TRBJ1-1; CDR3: CAISESDGYTEAFF; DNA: TGTGCCATCAGTGAGAGTGACGGCTACACTGAAGCTTTCTTT
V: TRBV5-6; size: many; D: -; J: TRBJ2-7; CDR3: CASSLFRDSYEQYF; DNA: TGTGCCAGCAGCTTGTTCAGAGACTCCTACGAGCAGTACTTC
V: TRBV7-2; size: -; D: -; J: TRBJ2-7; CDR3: CASSRVPRGSYEQYF; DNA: TGTGCCAGCAGCCGAGTCCCTAGAGGTTCCTACGAGCAGTACTTC
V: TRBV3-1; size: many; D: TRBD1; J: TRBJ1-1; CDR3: CASSQATGDTEAFF; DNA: TGTGCCAGCAGCCAGGCCACAGGGGACACTGAAGCTTTCTTT
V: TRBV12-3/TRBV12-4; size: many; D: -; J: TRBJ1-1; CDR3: CASNFYSTEAFF; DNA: TGTGCCAGCAATTTTTATAGCACTGAAGCTTTCTTT
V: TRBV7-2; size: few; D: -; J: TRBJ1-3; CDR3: CASSLRARTVPGNTIYF; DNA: TGTGCCAGCAGCTTAAGGGCCCGGACGGTTCCTGGAAACACCATATATTTT
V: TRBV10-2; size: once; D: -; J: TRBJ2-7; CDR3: CASSLFDREQYF; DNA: TGCGCCAGCAGCTTGTTTGATCGCGAGCAGTACTTC
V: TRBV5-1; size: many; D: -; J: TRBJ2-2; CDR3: CASRGTGGGTGELFF; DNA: TGCGCCAGCAGAGGGACAGGCGGGGGTACCGGGGAGCTGTTTTTT
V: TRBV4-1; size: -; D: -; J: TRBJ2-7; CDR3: CASSQLASYEQYF; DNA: TGCGCCAGCAGCCAGTTGGCCTCCTACGAGCAGTACTTC
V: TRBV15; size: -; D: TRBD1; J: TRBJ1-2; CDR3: CATSNLTGEGYTF; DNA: TGTGCCACCAGTAACCTCACAGGGGAGGGCTACACCTTC
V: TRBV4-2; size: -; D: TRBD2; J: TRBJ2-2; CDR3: CASRIGGLAGIGELFF; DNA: TGTGCCAGCAGGATAGGGGGACTAGCGGGAATCGGGGAGCTGTTTTTT
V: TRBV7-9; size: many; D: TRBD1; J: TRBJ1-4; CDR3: CASTLTGGREKLFF; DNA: TGTGCCAGCACCCTGACAGGGGGCAGAGAAAAACTGTTTTTT
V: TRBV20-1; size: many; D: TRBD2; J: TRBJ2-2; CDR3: CSVRIPASGTGELFF; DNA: TGCAGTGTTCGAATTCCCGCTAGCGGCACCGGGGAGCTGTTTTTT
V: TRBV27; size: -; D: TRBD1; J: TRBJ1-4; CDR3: CASGVRQGGNEKLFF; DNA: TGTGCCAGCGGAGTACGACAGGGAGGGAATGAAAAACTGTTTTTT
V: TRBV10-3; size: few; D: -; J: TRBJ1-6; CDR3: CAISENSPLHF; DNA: TGTGCCATCAGTGAGAATTCACCCCTCCACTTC
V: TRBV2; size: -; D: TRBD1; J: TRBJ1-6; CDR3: CASSAPGQGASPLHF; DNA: TGTGCCAGCAGTGCCCCGGGACAGGGTGCTTCACCCCTCCACTTT
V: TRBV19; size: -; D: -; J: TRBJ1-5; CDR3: CASSPQGLPGQPQHF; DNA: TGTGCCAGTAGTCCACAGGGATTACCGGGTCAGCCCCAGCATTTT
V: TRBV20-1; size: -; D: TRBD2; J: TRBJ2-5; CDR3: CSAILAGGGETQYF; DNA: TGCAGTGCCATCTTAGCGGGGGGGGGCGAGACCCAGTACTTC
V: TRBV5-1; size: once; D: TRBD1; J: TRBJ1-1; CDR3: CASSGTGGDTEAFF; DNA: TGCGCCAGCAGCGGGACAGGGGGCGACACTGAAGCTTTCTTT
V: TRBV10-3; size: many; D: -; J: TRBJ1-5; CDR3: CAISEGERSGPQHF; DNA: TGTGCCATCAGTGAGGGGGAGAGGTCCGGGCCCCAGCATTTT
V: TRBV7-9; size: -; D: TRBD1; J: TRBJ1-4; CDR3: CASSLGQGTTNEKLFF; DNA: TGTGCCAGCAGCTTGGGACAGGGGACAACTAATGAAAAACTGTTTTTT